These 12 T cell receptor beta chains came from one sample sequenced in a study of beta chain features in type 1 diabetes. Overall study findings and caveats: In every one of the four CD4+ subsets, TCRB CDR3s were moderately but significantly shorter in Type 1 diabetes patients.

Antigens of these TCRs are unknown. TCRB transcripts that were expressed got sequenced, as all of the isolated RNA had been reverse transcribed. The protocol was immunoSEQ multiplex PCR, while the TCRdb copy is restricted to in-frame clones and leaves out a portion. This table holds 600,000 to 700,000 clones, about an eighth found once. Sequencing used naive CD4+ T cells from blood. These receptors were obtained from a man between 18 and 29 years old with type 1 diabetes.

The chain links TRBV18 to TRBJ2-7; 12 bases line up with TRBD1. The CDR3 is 16 residues long. V was clipped by 3 bases and J by 6 bases; unmatched bases: 9. CDR1 and CDR2 from the germline V gene are KGHSH and LQKENI. CDR3 sequence reads: CASSPGTGGAFGEQYF. In nucleotides, the CDR3 is TGTGCCAGCTCACCCGGGACAGGGGGCGCATTCGGCGAGCAGTACTTC.

This clone was seen a handful of times. CDR3 sequence: CASSPRAAGELFF. DNA of the CDR3: TGTGCCAGCAGTCCCCGGGCGGCGGGGGAGCTGTTTTTT. The V call is TRBV28, the J call TRBJ2-2; D unclear. There are 13 residues in the CDR3. Per germline, CDR1 MDHEN and CDR2 SYDVKM. V gave up 5 bases and J gave up 8 bases, with 12 bases separating them.

The gene calls are TRBV7-9 and TRBJ1-2; TRBD1 matches at 7 bases. Germline-derived CDR1 and CDR2 are SEHNR and FQNEAQ (reference sequence). The V segment lost 4 bases and the J segment 7 bases; nucleotides outside the gene matches: 3. The CDR3 covers 12 residues. The CDR3 DNA reads as TGTGCCAGCAGCTCGGGACAGCTTGGCTACACCTTC. It codes for CASSSGQLGYTF.

As to this clone: The identical CDR3 is also encoded by other nucleotide sequences in the sample. This chain uses TRBV5-1 with TRBJ2-2; possibly TRBD2 for D (5 bases). Germline V gene sequence: CDR1 SGHRS, CDR2 YFSETQ. CDR3 length: 15 amino acids. Trimming took off 0 bases at V and 1 base at J, with 7 bases between the two ends. CDR3 sequence reads: CASSLVAGNTGELFF. The CDR3 DNA reads as TGCGCCAGCAGCTTGGTCGCGGGGAACACCGGGGAGCTGTTTTTT.

This clone turned up a few times. The V gene is TRBV28, the J gene TRBJ2-1, with D possibly being TRBD2 (5 bases). CDR1 is MDHEN and CDR2 is SYDVKM in the germline V gene. The CDR3 extends over 14 amino acids. V shed 2 bases and J shed 8 bases, with 13 bases lying between them. The DNA of the CDR3 is TGTGCCAGCAGTTTAAGTGCCGGGGTCTATGAGCAGTTCTTC. Translating it yields CASSLSAGVYEQFF. The full variable domain, completed using reference TRBV28 and TRBJ2-1, is DVKVTQSSRYLVKRTGEKVFLECVQDMDHENMFWYRQDPGLGLRLIYFSYDVKMKEKGDIPEGYSVSREKKERFSLILESASTNQTSMYLCASSLSAGVYEQFFGPGTRLTVL.

CDR3: CASSRGRTDQTGYTF. The CDR3 DNA follows: TGTGCCAGTAGCCGTGGACGGACTGATCAGACGGGGTACACCTTC. The chain links TRBV19 to TRBJ1-2; D ambiguous. V lost 6 bases and J lost 11, with 25 bases in between. Germline CDR1 and CDR2: LNHDA and SQIVND (reference sequence). The CDR3 extends over 15 amino acids.

Details on this clone: This sample also contains other DNA sequences that code for the same CDR3. In DNA, the CDR3 is TGTGCCAGCAGCTTGGTGGACAGGGACGTAAATGAGCAGTTCTTC. Translating it yields CASSLVDRDVNEQFF. V gene TRBV5-6 combines with J gene TRBJ2-1; TRBD1 aligns across 8 bases. The CDR3 runs 15 residues. V lost 0 bases, J lost 7 bases, and 6 bases stayed unmatched. Germline values: CDR1 SGHDT, CDR2 YYEEEE.

This clone was picked up a small number of times. The chain joins TRBV29-1 to TRBJ1-4; a weak D match, TRBD1 (6 bases). The CDR3 runs to 14 residues. Germline CDR1 is SQVTM and CDR2 is ANQGSEA. Trimming left V 7 bases short and J 0 bases short, with 12 bases between. The CDR3, as DNA: TGCAGCGCCGGGGGGGCCGCAACTAATGAAAAACTGTTTTTT. Residues: CSAGGAATNEKLFF.

This chain links TRBV6-6 with TRBJ1-4, with D unclear. Between the trimmed V and J ends, which lost 6 bases and 8 bases, there was a span of 13 bases. The CDR3 has 13 residues. Germline V CDR1 and CDR2: MNHNY, SVGAGI (reference sequence). CDR3 protein: CASSSGEGEKLFF. In DNA form, the CDR3 reads TGTGCCAGCAGCTCCGGGGAGGGAGAAAAACTGTTTTTT.

This clone was counted only a few times. The J gene is TRBJ1-5, the V gene TRBV25-1; the D gene is possibly TRBD1 (6 bases). Germline-derived CDR1 and CDR2 are MGHDK and SYGVNS. This CDR3 spans 14 amino acids. Trimming left V 5 bases short and J 0 bases short, with 8 bases between. The CDR3 DNA follows: TGTGCCAGCAGTTGGACAGATAGCAATCAGCCCCAGCATTTT. It encodes CASSWTDSNQPQHF.

This clone was detected only a few times. This chain connects TRBV29-1 to TRBJ1-2; 7 bases agree with TRBD1. With V trimmed by 5 bases and J by 2 bases, 8 bases remained unmatched. The germline V gene encodes CDR1 SQVTM and CDR2 ANQGSEA. The CDR3 sequence is 14 residues long. The CDR3 DNA reads as TGCAGCGTTCCCCCCAAACAGGGGAACTATGGCTACACCTTC. It translates to CSVPPKQGNYGYTF.

The chain couples TRBV18 to TRBJ1-1; no firm D call. The CDR3 consists of 15 residues. The germline V gene has CDR1 KGHSH and CDR2 LQKENI. V was clipped by 4 bases and J by 1 base, with 13 bases between them. The CDR3: CASSLEEVPNTEAFF. DNA of the CDR3: TGTGCCAGCTCACTCGAGGAGGTACCGAACACTGAAGCTTTCTTT.